The 28 T cell receptor beta chains reported below all come from one sample, sequenced in a study of T cell responses to AZD1222 COVID-19 vaccine. Repertoires were generated with immunoSEQ multiplex PCR, while TCRdb's copy carries only in-frame clones and drops some. In the table there are more than 90,000 clones, roughly 86% of which are singletons. The sample was peripheral blood, taken 28 days after the second AZD1222 dose. Receptor source: an adult who received the AZD1222 COVID-19 vaccine.

The J gene is TRBJ2-7, the V gene TRBV11-2; D is possibly TRBD1 (6 bases). V was cut by 2 bases and J by 2 bases, with 16 bases left in between. The CDR3 totals 16 residues. Germline-derived CDR1 and CDR2 are SGHAT and FQNNGV. CDR3 protein: CASSLWGNRVAYEQYF. In DNA, the CDR3 is TGTGCCAGCAGCTTATGGGGAAACAGGGTAGCCTACGAGCAGTACTTC.

The chain joins TRBV7-6 to TRBJ2-2, with 7 bases fitting TRBD1. The trim removed 7 bases at V and 5 bases at J, leaving 7 bases unmatched. This CDR3 is 14 amino acids long. CDR1 is SGHVS and CDR2 is FNYEAQ in the germline V gene. This chain's CDR3 is CASKGQVGTGELFF. CDR3 sequence (DNA): TGTGCCAGCAAAGGACAGGTTGGGACCGGGGAGCTGTTTTTT. The full variable domain, with the rest looked up from reference TRBV7-6 and TRBJ2-2, is GAGVSQSPRYKVTKRGQDVALRCDPISGHVSLYWYRQALGQGPEFLTYFNYEAQQDKSGLPNDRFSAERPEGSISTLTIQRTEQRDSAMYRCASKGQVGTGELFFGEGSRLTVL.

The chain is built from TRBV5-1 and TRBJ1-3; the D gene is possibly TRBD1 (5 bases). CDR1 is SGHRS and CDR2 is YFSETQ in the germline V gene. The length of the CDR3 is 16 residues. Trimming shortened V by 0 bases and J by 1 base, and 11 bases separated the two germline ends. The CDR3 sequence is CASSLGGTDSGNTIYF. The CDR3 DNA follows: TGCGCCAGCAGCTTGGGGGGGACTGATTCTGGAAACACCATATATTTT.

This chain connects TRBV11-2 to TRBJ2-7, with D perhaps being TRBD1 or TRBD2 (5 bases each). From germline, CDR1 is SGHAT and CDR2 FQNNGV. V was pared by 0 bases and J by 6 bases, with 9 bases between. The CDR3 extends over 13 amino acids. CDR3 sequence reads: CASSLDIGGEQYF. Written as DNA, the CDR3 is TGTGCCAGCAGCTTAGATATTGGGGGCGAGCAGTACTTC.

The gene calls are TRBV27 and TRBJ1-1; D is perhaps TRBD1 (5 bases). Germline V gene lookup returns CDR1 MNHEY and CDR2 SMNVEV (reference sequence). There are 15 residues in the CDR3. Between the trimmed V and J ends, which lost 5 bases and 3 bases, there was a span of 16 bases. The CDR3 here is CASSRSRDYDTEAFF. As DNA, the CDR3 is TGTGCCAGCAGTCGAAGCAGGGACTACGACACTGAAGCTTTCTTT.

The J gene is TRBJ1-2, the V gene TRBV3-1 (or the pseudogene TRBV3-2); weak D call: TRBD1 (5 bases). The V end lost 4 bases, the J end lost 4 bases, and 16 bases lay between the germline ends. Germline V gene sequence: CDR1 LGHDT, CDR2 YNNKEL (reference sequence). This CDR3 spans 15 amino acids. CDR3 residues: CASSPGQHFGYGYTF. The CDR3, as DNA: TGTGCCAGCAGCCCGGGGCAACACTTTGGCTATGGCTACACCTTC.

The chain has TRBV10-1 and TRBJ1-4; 8 bases line up with TRBD1. Germline trimming cut 3 bases from V and 6 bases from J; bases unmatched to any gene: 6. Per the germline V gene, CDR1 is WNHNN and CDR2 is SYGVQD (reference sequence). The CDR3 has 15 amino acids. The CDR3 reads CASSEGTGGDEKLFF. The CDR3 DNA reads as TGCGCCAGCAGTGAAGGGACAGGAGGTGATGAAAAACTGTTTTTT.

This rearrangement joins TRBV5-4 to TRBJ1-1, with D perhaps matching TRBD1 (6 bases). Germline V gene lookup returns CDR1 SGHNT and CDR2 YYREEE (reference sequence). V dropped 4 bases and J dropped 0 bases, with 13 bases sitting between them. The CDR3 loop spans 15 amino acids. The CDR3 sequence is CASSRLTGMNTEAFF. In DNA form, the CDR3 reads TGTGCCAGCAGCAGACTTACAGGGATGAACACTGAAGCTTTCTTT.

V usage is TRBV12-5 and J usage is TRBJ1-1; D is undetermined. Trimming took off 2 bases at V and 4 bases at J, with 8 bases between the two ends. CDR3 length: 13 residues. CDR1 is LGHNT, CDR2 FRNRAP, per germline. In DNA form, the CDR3 reads TGTGCTAGTGGTTTGAATGGCGTCACTGAAGCTTTCTTT. It encodes CASGLNGVTEAFF. Looking up the rest from reference TRBV12-5 and TRBJ1-1 gives the full variable domain: DARVTQTPRHKVTEMGQEVTMRCQPILGHNTVFWYRQTMMQGLELLAYFRNRAPLDDSGMPKDRFSAEMPDATLATLKIQPSEPRDSAVYFCASGLNGVTEAFFGQGTRLTVV.

The CDR3 DNA sequence: TGTGCCAGCAGACCCGGGACAGGGGATTATGGAGCTTTCTTT. Amino acid sequence: CASRPGTGDYGAFF. The gene calls are TRBV7-8 and TRBJ1-1, with 10 bases fitting TRBD1. The ends lost 6 bases at V and 10 bases at J; junction bases unmatched: 11. The CDR3 sequence is 14 residues long. Germline V gives CDR1 SGHVS, CDR2 FQNEAQ.

The chain links TRBV24-1 to TRBJ2-3, with 10 bases aligning to TRBD2. V lost 1 base to trimming and J lost 4 bases; unmatched junction nucleotides: 13. Per germline, CDR1 KGHDR and CDR2 SFDVKD. The CDR3 totals 19 residues. The CDR3 region is CATSDLSFKREGGPDTQYF. DNA of the CDR3: TGTGCCACCAGTGATTTAAGCTTTAAGCGGGAGGGAGGGCCAGATACGCAGTATTTT.

This chain links TRBV3-1 (or the pseudogene TRBV3-2) with TRBJ1-2; TRBD1 matches at 8 bases. V lost 0 bases and J lost 4; bases outside the gene matches: 7. The CDR3 runs 16 residues. Per the germline V gene, CDR1 is LGHDT and CDR2 is YNNKEL (reference sequence). The CDR3 DNA sequence: TGTGCCAGCAGCCAAGATTTGAGGACAGGGCTCTATGGCTACACCTTC. It specifies CASSQDLRTGLYGYTF.

This chain's CDR3 is CASRPQGSPNSPLHF. In nucleotides, the CDR3 is TGTGCCAGCAGGCCACAGGGATCCCCTAATTCACCCCTCCACTTT. This chain links TRBV5-4 with TRBJ1-6; a possible D gene is TRBD1 (6 bases). Trimming shortened V by 5 bases and J by 6 bases, and 15 bases separated the two germline ends. Germline CDR1 is SGHNT and CDR2 is YYREEE (reference sequence). CDR3 length: 15 residues.

J is TRBJ1-2 and V is TRBV10-3; D remains unclear. V lost 6 bases and J lost 4, with 15 bases in between. Germline V gene sequence: CDR1 ENHRY, CDR2 SYGVKD. The CDR3 extends over 14 amino acids. This chain's CDR3 is CAISRGPAGYGYTF. The CDR3 nucleotides are TGTGCCATCAGCCGCGGCCCGGCAGGCTATGGCTACACCTTC.

The chain joins TRBV11-2 to TRBJ2-1; tentatively, D is TRBD1 or TRBD2 (5 bases each). This CDR3 spans 12 amino acids. Trimming shortened V by 7 bases and J by 9 bases, and 13 bases separated the two germline ends. Germline assignment: CDR1 SGHAT and CDR2 FQNNGV. The chain's CDR3 is CASTPGAGEQFF. The CDR3 nucleotides read TGTGCCAGCACTCCCGGGGCGGGTGAGCAGTTCTTC.

The genes are TRBV7-3 and TRBJ2-1, with 7 bases aligning to TRBD1. This CDR3 is 12 amino acids long. Per germline, CDR1 SGHTA and CDR2 FQGTGA. The V gene end was trimmed by 6 bases and the J gene end by 9 bases; junction bases not matched to a gene: 5. The CDR3 DNA reads TGTGCCAGCAGTACACAGGGGAGTGAGCAGTTCTTC. The encoded protein is CASSTQGSEQFF.

The rearrangement joins TRBV19 to TRBJ2-7, with 9 bases matching TRBD2. The CDR3 is 16 residues long. V lost 6 bases to trimming and J lost 3 bases; unmatched junction nucleotides: 12. The germline CDR1 and CDR2 sequences are LNHDA and SQIVND (reference sequence). The CDR3 DNA reads as TGTGCCAGTAGCCCCGCTAAACTAGCGGGTGTCTACGAGCAGTACTTC. Translating gives CASSPAKLAGVYEQYF.

The chain links TRBV28 to TRBJ1-5; TRBD1 might be the D (5 bases). The V gene's germline CDR1 is MDHEN and CDR2 SYDVKM. The CDR3 runs to 13 residues. Between the trimmed V and J ends, which lost 8 bases and 5 bases, there was a span of 13 bases. The DNA of the CDR3 is TGTGCCAGCGGCGAGGGGAACTATCAGCCCCAGCATTTT. It yields the protein CASGEGNYQPQHF.

V usage is TRBV7-2 and J usage is TRBJ1-2; no clear D. V was cut by 0 bases and J by 1 base, with 6 bases left in between. Germline V gene data show CDR1 as SGHTA and CDR2 as FQGNSA. The CDR3 sequence is 14 residues long. The CDR3 protein is CASSLAAINYGYTF. DNA for the CDR3: TGTGCCAGCAGCTTAGCGGCCATTAACTATGGCTACACCTTC.

This clone has only a few counts. This rearrangement joins TRBV7-3 to TRBJ1-6; possible D gene TRBD1, 5 bases. The length of the CDR3 is 15 residues. V gave up 4 bases and J gave up 5 bases, with 12 bases separating them. Germline V gene sequence: CDR1 SGHTA, CDR2 FQGTGA. DNA of the CDR3: TGTGCCAGCAGCTCCGGACAAGCTAATAATTCACCCCTCCACTTT. As protein: CASSSGQANNSPLHF. The whole variable domain, filled in from reference TRBV7-3 and TRBJ1-6, reads GAGVSQTPSNKVTEKGKYVELRCDPISGHTALYWYRQSLGQGPEFLIYFQGTGAADDSGLPNDRFFAVRPEGSVSTLKIQRTERGDSAVYLCASSSGQANNSPLHFGNGTRLTVT.

J is TRBJ2-2 and V is TRBV30; 8 bases line up with TRBD2. J gave up 6 bases and V 2 bases, and 2 bases lay outside the gene matches. This CDR3 is built from 13 residues. Germline assignment: CDR1 GTSNPN and CDR2 SVGIG (reference sequence). The CDR3 nucleotides read TGTGCCTGGAGTCCCGGGGGGGCCGGGGAGCTGTTTTTT. The encoded protein is CAWSPGGAGELFF.

The V call is TRBV5-6, the J call TRBJ1-4; 7 bases align to TRBD1. The CDR3 covers 15 residues. V dropped 5 bases and J dropped 4; count of bases not matched to a gene: 8. Germline V gene data show CDR1 as SGHDT and CDR2 as YYEEEE. CDR3 in amino acids: CASSRSTGINEKLFF. The CDR3 DNA sequence: TGTGCCAGCAGTCGCTCGACAGGGATTAATGAAAAACTGTTTTTT.

The chain has TRBV5-6 and TRBJ2-7; the D gene is possibly TRBD1 (5 bases). Germline CDR1 is SGHDT and CDR2 is YYEEEE. Trimming took off 3 bases at V and 6 bases at J, with 7 bases between the two ends. CDR3 length: 11 amino acids. The CDR3 nucleotides are TGTGCCAGCAGCTCAGGGTCCGAGCAGTACTTC. This translates into CASSSGSEQYF.

Worth noting for this clone: At one end, the junction sequence differs from germline, possibly due to a read error. The chain recombines TRBV5-1 with TRBJ2-1; TRBD1 agrees at 7 bases. The CDR3 extends over 14 amino acids. CDR1 is SGHRS and CDR2 is YFSETQ in the germline V gene. CDR3 in amino acids: CASRLGQSYNEQFF. For the CDR3, the DNA is TGCGCCAGCAGATTGGGACAGAGTTACAATGAGCAGTTCTTC.

V gene TRBV29-1 combines with J gene TRBJ2-3; 12 nucleotides line up with TRBD2. The CDR3 sequence is 15 residues long. V lost 4 bases to trimming and J lost 5 bases; unmatched junction nucleotides: 7. CDR1 and CDR2 from the germline V gene are SQVTM and ANQGSEA. DNA of the CDR3: TGCAGCGTTGTGCTAGCGGGAGGGCCCGGAGATACGCAGTATTTT. Translating it yields CSVVLAGGPGDTQYF.

V and J are TRBV5-1 and TRBJ2-3; 13 nucleotides match TRBD2. The CDR3 has 17 amino acids. From germline, CDR1 is SGHRS and CDR2 YFSETQ. Unmatched junction bases numbered 6, after V lost 2 bases and J lost 3 bases. The chain's CDR3 is CASSFFGLAGETDTQYF. The CDR3 DNA reads TGCGCCAGCAGCTTCTTCGGACTAGCGGGAGAAACAGATACGCAGTATTTT.

This chain links TRBV9 with TRBJ2-3; a weak D match, TRBD2 (6 bases). The germline V gene encodes CDR1 SGDLS and CDR2 YYNGEE. V shed 7 bases and J shed 2 bases, with 11 bases lying between them. The CDR3 loop spans 13 amino acids. CDR3 amino acids: CASSRDFTDTQYF. CDR3 nucleotide sequence: TGTGCCAGCTCCCGGGACTTCACAGATACGCAGTATTTT.

The chain joins TRBV7-6 to TRBJ2-3; unclear D gene. The germline V gene has CDR1 SGHVS and CDR2 FNYEAQ. The ends were cut back, 3 bases at V and 1 base at J, with 2 bases in the middle. This CDR3 has 12 amino acids. Here the CDR3 reads CASSFGTDTQYF. CDR3 DNA: TGTGCCAGCAGCTTCGGCACAGATACGCAGTATTTT.